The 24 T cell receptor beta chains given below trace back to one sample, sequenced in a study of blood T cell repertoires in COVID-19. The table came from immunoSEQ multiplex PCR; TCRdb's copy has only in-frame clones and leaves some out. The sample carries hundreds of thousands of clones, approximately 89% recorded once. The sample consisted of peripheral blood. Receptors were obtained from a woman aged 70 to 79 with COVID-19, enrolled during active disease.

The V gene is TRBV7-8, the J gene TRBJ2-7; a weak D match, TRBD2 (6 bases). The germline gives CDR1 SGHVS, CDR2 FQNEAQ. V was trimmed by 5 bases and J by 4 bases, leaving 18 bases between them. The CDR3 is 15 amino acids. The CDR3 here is CASSAGRAKAYEQYF. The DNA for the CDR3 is TGTGCCAGCAGCGCGGGACGAGCGAAAGCTTACGAGCAGTACTTC.

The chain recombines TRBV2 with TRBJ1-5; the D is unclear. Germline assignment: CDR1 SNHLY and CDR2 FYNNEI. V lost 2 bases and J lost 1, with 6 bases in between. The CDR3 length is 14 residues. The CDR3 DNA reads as TGTGCCAGCAGTGAAAGTACAAGCAATCAGCCCCAGCATTTT. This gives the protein CASSESTSNQPQHF.

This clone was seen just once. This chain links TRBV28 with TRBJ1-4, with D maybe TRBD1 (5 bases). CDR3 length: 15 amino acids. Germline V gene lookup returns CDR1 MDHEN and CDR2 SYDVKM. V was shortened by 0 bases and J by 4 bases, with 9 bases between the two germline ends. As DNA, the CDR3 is TGTGCCAGCAGTTTATGGGGGGAGGTTAATGAAAAACTGTTTTTT. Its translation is CASSLWGEVNEKLFF. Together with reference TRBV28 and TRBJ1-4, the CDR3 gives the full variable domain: DVKVTQSSRYLVKRTGEKVFLECVQDMDHENMFWYRQDPGLGLRLIYFSYDVKMKEKGDIPEGYSVSREKKERFSLILESASTNQTSMYLCASSLWGEVNEKLFFGSGTQLSVL.

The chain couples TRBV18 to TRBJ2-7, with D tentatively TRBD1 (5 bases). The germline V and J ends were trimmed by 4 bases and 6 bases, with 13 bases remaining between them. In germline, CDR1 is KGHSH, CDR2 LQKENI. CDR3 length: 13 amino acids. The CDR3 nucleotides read TGTGCCAGCTCACTACAGGTCCATCGCGAGCAGTACTTC. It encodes CASSLQVHREQYF.

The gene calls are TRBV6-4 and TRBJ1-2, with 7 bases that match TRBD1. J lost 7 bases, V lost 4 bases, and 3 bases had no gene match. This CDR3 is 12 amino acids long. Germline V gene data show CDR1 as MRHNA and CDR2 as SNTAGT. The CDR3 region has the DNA TGTGCCAGCAGTGGCCAGGGGGGTGGCTACACCTTC. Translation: CASSGQGGGYTF.

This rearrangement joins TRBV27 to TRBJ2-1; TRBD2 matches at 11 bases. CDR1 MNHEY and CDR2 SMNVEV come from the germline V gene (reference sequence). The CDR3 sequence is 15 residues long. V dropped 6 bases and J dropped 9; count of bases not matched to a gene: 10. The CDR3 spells CASRLGTSGVIEQFF. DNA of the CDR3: TGTGCCAGCAGGCTCGGGACTAGCGGTGTTATTGAGCAGTTCTTC.

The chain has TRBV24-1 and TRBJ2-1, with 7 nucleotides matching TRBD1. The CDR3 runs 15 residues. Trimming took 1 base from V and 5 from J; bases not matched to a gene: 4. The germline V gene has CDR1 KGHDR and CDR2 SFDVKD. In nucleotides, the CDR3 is TGTGCCACCAGTGATTTTTTGGGACAGAACAATGAGCAGTTCTTC. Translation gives CATSDFLGQNNEQFF.

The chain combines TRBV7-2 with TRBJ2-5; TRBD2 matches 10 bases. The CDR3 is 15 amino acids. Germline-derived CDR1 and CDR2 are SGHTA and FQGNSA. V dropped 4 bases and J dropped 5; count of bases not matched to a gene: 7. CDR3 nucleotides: TGTGCCAGCAGCTGGACGTCGGGACTAGCGGAGACCCAGTACTTC. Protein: CASSWTSGLAETQYF.

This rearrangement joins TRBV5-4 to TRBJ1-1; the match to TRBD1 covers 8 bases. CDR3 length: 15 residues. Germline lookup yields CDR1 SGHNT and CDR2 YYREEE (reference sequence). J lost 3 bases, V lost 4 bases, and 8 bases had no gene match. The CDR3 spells CASSTRGRGYTEAFF. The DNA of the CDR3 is TGTGCCAGCAGCACCAGGGGGCGAGGGTACACTGAAGCTTTCTTT.

For the CDR3, the DNA is TGTGCCAGCTCACCACCTCAGGGGGGCGAGCAGTACTTC. Amino acid sequence: CASSPPQGGEQYF. The rearrangement uses TRBV18 and TRBJ2-7; maybe TRBD1 (7 bases). The length of the CDR3 is 13 residues. V lost 0 bases and J 6 bases, leaving 9 bases between the germline ends. CDR1 and CDR2 from the germline V gene are KGHSH and LQKENI.

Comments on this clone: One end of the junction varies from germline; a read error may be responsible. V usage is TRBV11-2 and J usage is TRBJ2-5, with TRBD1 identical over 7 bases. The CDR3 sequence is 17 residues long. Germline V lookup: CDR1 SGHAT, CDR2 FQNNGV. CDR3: CASRLGLAATGEETQYF. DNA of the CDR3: TGTGCCAGCAGGTTAGGACTCGCCGCTACAGGGGAAGAGACCCAGTACTTC.

CDR3 in DNA: TGTGCCAGCAGTTATAGTGGGACAGAGGACTACGAGCAGTACTTC. The encoded protein is CASSYSGTEDYEQYF. This rearrangement joins TRBV6-2 or TRBV6-3 to TRBJ2-7; 7 positions match TRBD1. The CDR3 has 15 amino acids. The junction had 8 bases not matched to a gene; V was cut back by 3 bases and J by 3 bases. The germline V gene has CDR1 MNHEY and CDR2 SVGEGT.

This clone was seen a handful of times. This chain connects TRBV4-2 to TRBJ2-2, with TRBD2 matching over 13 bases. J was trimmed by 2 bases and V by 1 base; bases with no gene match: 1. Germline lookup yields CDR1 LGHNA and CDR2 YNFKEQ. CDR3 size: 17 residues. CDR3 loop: CASSQGGLAGNTGELFF. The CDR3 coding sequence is TGTGCCAGCAGCCAAGGGGGACTAGCGGGAAACACCGGGGAGCTGTTTTTT.

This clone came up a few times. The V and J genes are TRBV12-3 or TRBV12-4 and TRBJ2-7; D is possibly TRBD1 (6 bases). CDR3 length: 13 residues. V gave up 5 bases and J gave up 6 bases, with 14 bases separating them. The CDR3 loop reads CASSESSRGEQYF. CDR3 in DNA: TGTGCCAGCAGTGAATCCTCCAGGGGCGAGCAGTACTTC.

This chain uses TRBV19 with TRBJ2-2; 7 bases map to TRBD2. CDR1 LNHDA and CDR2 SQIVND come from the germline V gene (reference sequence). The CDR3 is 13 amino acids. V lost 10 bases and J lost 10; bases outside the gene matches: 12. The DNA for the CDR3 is TGTGCCACCCGACTAGCCCCCCTTGCGGAGCTGTTTTTT. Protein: CATRLAPLAELFF.

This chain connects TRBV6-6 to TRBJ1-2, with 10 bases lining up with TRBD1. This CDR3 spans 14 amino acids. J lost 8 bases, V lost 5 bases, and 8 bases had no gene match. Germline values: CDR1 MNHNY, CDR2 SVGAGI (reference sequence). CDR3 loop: CASSRGQGVGGYTF. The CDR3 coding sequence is TGTGCCAGCAGTCGAGGACAGGGGGTCGGAGGCTACACCTTC.

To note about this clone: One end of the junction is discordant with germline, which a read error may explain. DNA for the CDR3: TGTGCCAGAAGCGCCGGACAGGATCGTAATGAGGGTTGGCGATTT. Its protein product is CARSAGQDRNEGWRF. The rearrangement links TRBV5-3 to TRBJ1-4; 7 positions agree with TRBD1. TRBV5-3 belongs to the ORF category, with a function that is uncertain. The CDR3 is 15 amino acids.

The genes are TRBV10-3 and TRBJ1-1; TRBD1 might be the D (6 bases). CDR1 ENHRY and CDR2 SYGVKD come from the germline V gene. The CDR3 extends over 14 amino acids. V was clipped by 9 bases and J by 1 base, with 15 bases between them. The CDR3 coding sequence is TGTGCCATACGGGCAGGGGAGTGGAACACTGAAGCTTTCTTT. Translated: CAIRAGEWNTEAFF.

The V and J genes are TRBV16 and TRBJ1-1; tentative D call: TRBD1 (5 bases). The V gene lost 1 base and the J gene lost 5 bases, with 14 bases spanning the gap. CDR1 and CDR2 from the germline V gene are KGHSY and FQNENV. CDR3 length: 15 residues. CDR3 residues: CASSQLLGVRTEAFF. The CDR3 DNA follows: TGTGCCAGCAGCCAATTATTAGGGGTGAGAACTGAAGCTTTCTTT.

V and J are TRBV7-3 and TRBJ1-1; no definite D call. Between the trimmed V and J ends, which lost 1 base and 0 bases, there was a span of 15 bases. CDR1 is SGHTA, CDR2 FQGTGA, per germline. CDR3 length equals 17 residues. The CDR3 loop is CASSLNPDPGMNTEAFF. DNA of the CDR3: TGTGCCAGCAGCTTAAATCCGGACCCGGGAATGAACACTGAAGCTTTCTTT.

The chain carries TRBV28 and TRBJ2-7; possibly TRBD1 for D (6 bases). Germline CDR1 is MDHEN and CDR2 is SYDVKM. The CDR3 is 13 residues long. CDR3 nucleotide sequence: TGTGGTACGTCCGGGACATTGCTTTACGAGCAGTACTTC. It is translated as CGTSGTLLYEQYF.

This CDR3 is CASSTTRTYNSPLHF. The CDR3 bases are TGTGCCAGTAGTACGACTAGAACCTATAATTCACCCCTCCACTTT. The V gene is TRBV19, the J gene TRBJ1-6; no reliable D call. This CDR3 region has 15 residues. Trimming cost V 4 bases and J 2 bases, with 9 bases left between them. Per the germline V gene, CDR1 is LNHDA and CDR2 is SQIVND (reference sequence).

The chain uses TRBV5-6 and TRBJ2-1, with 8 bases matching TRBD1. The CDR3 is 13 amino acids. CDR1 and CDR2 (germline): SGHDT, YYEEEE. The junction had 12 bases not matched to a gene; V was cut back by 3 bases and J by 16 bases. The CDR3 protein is CASSWRSLGQAFF. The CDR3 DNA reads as TGTGCCAGCAGCTGGAGATCCTTGGGACAGGCTTTCTTC.

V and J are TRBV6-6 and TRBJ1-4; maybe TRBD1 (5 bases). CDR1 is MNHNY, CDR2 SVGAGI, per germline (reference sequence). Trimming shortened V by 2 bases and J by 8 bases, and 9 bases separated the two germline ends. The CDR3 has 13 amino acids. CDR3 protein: CASSYRTGEKLFF. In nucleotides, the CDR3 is TGTGCCAGCAGTTACCGAACAGGCGAAAAACTGTTTTTT.